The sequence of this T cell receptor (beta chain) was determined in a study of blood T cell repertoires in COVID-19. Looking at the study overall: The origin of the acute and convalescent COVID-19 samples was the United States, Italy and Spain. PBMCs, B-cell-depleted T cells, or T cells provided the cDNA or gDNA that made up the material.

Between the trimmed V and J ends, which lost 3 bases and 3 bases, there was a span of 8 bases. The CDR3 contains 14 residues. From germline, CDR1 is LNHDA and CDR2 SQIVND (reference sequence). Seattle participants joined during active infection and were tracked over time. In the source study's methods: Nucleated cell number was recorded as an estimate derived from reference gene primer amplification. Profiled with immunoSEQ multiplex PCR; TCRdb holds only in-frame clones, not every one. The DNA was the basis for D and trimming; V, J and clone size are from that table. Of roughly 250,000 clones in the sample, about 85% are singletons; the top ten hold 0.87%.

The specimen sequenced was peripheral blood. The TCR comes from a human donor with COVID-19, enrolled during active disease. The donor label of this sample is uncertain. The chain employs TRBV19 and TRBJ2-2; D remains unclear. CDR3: CASSMVRDTGELFF. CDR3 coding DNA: TGTGCCAGTAGTATGGTACGAGACACCGGGGAGCTGTTTTTT.